The 26 T cell receptor beta chains reported below all come from one sample, sequenced in a study of T cell responses to AZD1222 COVID-19 vaccine. TCRdb's table, derived via immunoSEQ multiplex PCR, lists solely in-frame clones and lacks some. The table records roughly 110,000 clones, approximately 89% of them present only once. The starting material was peripheral blood, obtained 28 days after the second AZD1222 dose. Every receptor here comes from an adult who received the AZD1222 COVID-19 vaccine.

In nucleotides, the CDR3 is TGTGCCAGCAGGTACAGGGGGAAGGATGAGCAGTTCTTC. Translating it yields CASRYRGKDEQFF. The chain carries TRBV11-2 and TRBJ2-1, with 8 bases lining up with TRBD1. The CDR3 spans 13 residues. The germline CDR1 and CDR2 sequences are SGHAT and FQNNGV. V shed 6 bases and J 8 bases; nucleotides not matched to a gene: 6.

The rearrangement links TRBV12-3 or TRBV12-4 to TRBJ1-3; no clear D. With 7 bases removed from V and 4 bases from J, the gap between germline ends came to 11 bases. CDR3 length: 13 residues. The CDR3 reads CASTTGGGNTIYF. CDR3 nucleotide sequence: TGTGCCAGCACCACGGGCGGGGGAAACACCATATATTTT.

This sequence joins TRBV19 and TRBJ1-2, with D hard to call. V lost 7 bases, J lost 4 bases, and 22 bases lay in between. The CDR3 loop spans 16 amino acids. Per the germline V gene, CDR1 is LNHDA and CDR2 is SQIVND (reference sequence). The CDR3 sequence: CASTNPKNGNIYGYTF. In DNA, the CDR3 is TGTGCCAGTACTAACCCGAAAAATGGGAACATCTATGGCTACACCTTC.

This clone was seen only a few times. V gene TRBV3-1 (or the pseudogene TRBV3-2) combines with J gene TRBJ1-2; D remains unclear. The CDR3 has 13 amino acids. CDR1 LGHDT and CDR2 YNNKEL come from the germline V gene (reference sequence). Trimming stripped 6 bases from V and 3 bases from J, with 11 bases between. CDR3 sequence reads: CASSADGYYGYTF. The CDR3 DNA sequence: TGTGCCAGCAGTGCGGACGGATACTATGGCTACACCTTC.

Turning to this clone: At one of its ends the junction is not consistent with the germline gene, which may arise from a read error. This sequence joins TRBV20-1 and TRBJ2-5, with D maybe TRBD1 (5 bases). Germline lookup yields CDR1 DFQATT and CDR2 SNEGSKA (reference sequence). This CDR3 has 11 residues. The CDR3 sequence: CSVRPGETQYF. The CDR3 DNA follows: TGCAGTGTTAGACCAGGGGAGACCCAGTACTTC.

The chain uses TRBV15 and TRBJ1-5; D unclear. Trimming took off 1 base at V and 3 bases at J, with 4 bases between the two ends. This CDR3 is built from 13 residues. Germline CDR1 is LNHNV and CDR2 is YYDKDF (reference sequence). In DNA form, the CDR3 reads TGTGCCACCAGCAGAGTTCTCAATCAGCCCCAGCATTTT. It codes for CATSRVLNQPQHF. The variable domain in full, with the rest retrieved from reference TRBV15 and TRBJ1-5, is DAMVIQNPRYQVTQFGKPVTLSCSQTLNHNVMYWYQQKSSQAPKLLFHYYDKDFNNEADTPDNFQSRRPNTSFCFLDIRSPGLGDTAMYLCATSRVLNQPQHFGDGTRLSIL.

This chain links TRBV21-1 with TRBJ2-5; the DNA was not compared with TRBD2, the D call given in the table. TRBV21-1 is described as a pseudogene. CDR3 length: 14 amino acids. CDR3 region: CASSIRDGEGTQYF. CDR3 in DNA: TGTGCCAGCAGCATACGGGACGGGGAGGGGACCCAGTACTTC.

The rearrangement uses TRBV24-1 and TRBJ2-5; TRBD1 is a possible D gene (6 bases). Germline V CDR1 and CDR2: KGHDR, SFDVKD. Trimming removed 5 bases at V and 5 bases at J, with 14 bases between. This CDR3 is 14 amino acids long. The CDR3 loop is CATSAAGESETQYF. The CDR3 nucleotides read TGTGCCACCAGTGCGGCAGGGGAATCGGAGACCCAGTACTTC.

The rearrangement links TRBV5-1 to TRBJ2-2; possibly TRBD1 or TRBD2 for D (6 bases each). Germline values: CDR1 SGHRS, CDR2 YFSETQ. The CDR3 totals 15 residues. V shed 8 bases and J shed 6 bases, with 20 bases lying between them. The CDR3 spells CASSTRTGSPGELFF. The CDR3 DNA follows: TGCGCCAGTTCGACTAGAACAGGGTCCCCCGGGGAGCTGTTTTTT.

V and J are TRBV7-9 and TRBJ2-4; perhaps TRBD2 as D (5 bases). V lost 3 bases, J lost 6 bases, and 6 bases lay in between. The CDR3 covers 12 residues. Germline V gene data show CDR1 as SEHNR and CDR2 as FQNEAQ (reference sequence). The chain's CDR3 is CASSLEANIQYF. CDR3 in DNA: TGTGCCAGCAGCTTGGAGGCAAACATTCAGTACTTC.

In the case of this clone: The sample holds other DNA sequences that translate to the same CDR3. The chain joins TRBV7-2 to TRBJ1-6; D perhaps matches TRBD1 (5 bases). CDR3 length: 14 amino acids. Deletions cut 4 bases from V and 7 bases from J, with 11 bases between. Looked up from germline, CDR1 is SGHTA and CDR2 is FQGNSA. CDR3 DNA: TGTGCCAGCAGCTCCGGGACGGACAATTCACCCCTCCACTTT. This encodes CASSSGTDNSPLHF.

The rearrangement links TRBV7-8 to TRBJ2-1; 14 positions match TRBD2. The CDR3 is made up of 17 amino acids. Per the germline V gene, CDR1 is SGHVS and CDR2 is FQNEAQ. With V trimmed by 1 base and J by 9 bases, 8 bases remained unmatched. This chain's CDR3 is CASSLGLAGGSAVEQFF. In nucleotides, the CDR3 is TGTGCCAGCAGCTTAGGACTAGCGGGGGGGTCGGCGGTTGAGCAGTTCTTC.

CDR3 region: CASSYLGTVNTEAFF. The CDR3 DNA is TGCGCCAGCAGCTACCTGGGGACGGTAAACACTGAAGCTTTCTTT. The chain employs TRBV5-1 and TRBJ1-1; D possibly corresponds to TRBD1 (5 bases). The CDR3 length is 15 residues. Germline loops: CDR1 SGHRS, CDR2 YFSETQ. V lost 3 bases and J lost 2, with 14 bases in between.

The genes are TRBV19 and TRBJ1-1, with D unresolved. V shed 7 bases and J shed 7 bases, with 16 bases lying between them. Looked up from germline, CDR1 is LNHDA and CDR2 is SQIVND (reference sequence). The CDR3 contains 13 residues. As DNA, the CDR3 is TGTGCCAGTAACCACTTGGGGTTGAATGAAGCTTTCTTT. It translates to CASNHLGLNEAFF.

In its sample, this clone was seen once. This sequence joins TRBV28 and TRBJ1-6; TRBD1 matches at 7 bases. Looked up from germline, CDR1 is MDHEN and CDR2 is SYDVKM. The CDR3 contains 14 residues. Trimming removed 7 bases from V and 9 bases from J; junction bases left unmatched: 9. The CDR3, as DNA: TGTGCCAGCACTGCGACAGGGATTGCTTCACCCCTCCACTTT. It specifies CASTATGIASPLHF.

The V gene is TRBV29-1, the J gene TRBJ2-7; D perhaps matches TRBD2 (7 bases). CDR1 SQVTM and CDR2 ANQGSEA come from the germline V gene. The CDR3 is 12 residues long. Trimming took 5 bases from V and 4 from J, leaving 12 bases between them. CDR3 region: CSVLGGPYEQYF. In DNA form, the CDR3 reads TGCAGCGTTTTGGGGGGGCCATACGAGCAGTACTTC.

The V gene is TRBV7-2, the J gene TRBJ1-2; D possibly corresponds to TRBD1 (5 bases). Germline-derived CDR1 and CDR2 are SGHTA and FQGNSA. CDR3 size: 14 residues. With 4 bases removed from V and 8 bases from J, the gap between germline ends came to 17 bases. This chain's CDR3 is CASSSSQGYTGYTF. The CDR3 nucleotides are TGTGCCAGCAGCTCGTCGCAGGGATATACCGGCTACACCTTC.

V is TRBV4-3 and J is TRBJ1-2, with 7 bases that match TRBD1. The CDR3 length is 19 residues. Germline CDR1 reads LGHNA; CDR2 reads YSLEER. V shed 4 bases, J shed 2 bases, and the junction held 19 bases outside the gene matches. As DNA, the CDR3 is TGCGCCAGCAGCCGCTATAAGGGGGCAGGGGAATTGTCGAACTATGGCTACACCTTC. Translated: CASSRYKGAGELSNYGYTF.

The gene calls are TRBV11-3 and TRBJ2-1, with TRBD1 as a possible D gene (6 bases). From germline, CDR1 is SGHNT and CDR2 YENEEA. CDR3 size: 15 residues. The ends were cut back, 0 bases at V and 0 bases at J, with 6 bases in the middle. As DNA, the CDR3 is TGTGCCAGCAGCTTAGAACAGGGCTCCTACAATGAGCAGTTCTTC. This encodes CASSLEQGSYNEQFF.

The gene calls are TRBV7-2 and TRBJ2-7; D unresolved. The V gene lost 5 bases and the J gene lost 2 bases, with 16 bases spanning the gap. The CDR3 covers 15 residues. Germline assignment: CDR1 SGHTA and CDR2 FQGNSA. CDR3 bases: TGTGCCAGCAGCCCCTCGTCGGTTACAACCTACGAGCAGTACTTC. Encoded protein: CASSPSSVTTYEQYF.

J is TRBJ1-6 and V is TRBV6-1, with D possibly matching TRBD1 (6 bases). Germline CDR1 is MNHNS and CDR2 is SASEGT. V lost 2 bases and J lost 4, with 9 bases in between. The length of the CDR3 is 15 residues. The CDR3 DNA sequence: TGTGCCAGCAGTGAAAGGGGGGGTTATAATTCACCCCTCCACTTT. Protein sequence: CASSERGGYNSPLHF.

This chain joins TRBV10-3 and TRBJ2-3, with unresolved D. Germline V gene lookup returns CDR1 ENHRY and CDR2 SYGVKD. The V and J ends lost 3 bases and 0 bases respectively, with 4 bases between them. The CDR3 loop spans 13 amino acids. The CDR3 protein is CAISEISTDTQYF. The CDR3 DNA reads as TGTGCCATCAGTGAAATTAGCACAGATACGCAGTATTTT.

The genes are TRBV7-2 and TRBJ1-3; D gene ambiguous. Looked up from germline, CDR1 is SGHTA and CDR2 is FQGNSA. The V end lost 2 bases, the J end lost 7 bases, and 6 bases lay between the germline ends. The CDR3 sequence is 12 residues long. CDR3 nucleotides: TGTGCCAGCAGCTTAAATTTGAACACCATATATTTT. Its protein is CASSLNLNTIYF. The variable domain in full, with the rest retrieved from reference TRBV7-2 and TRBJ1-3, is GAGVSQSPSNKVTEKGKDVELRCDPISGHTALYWYRQSLGQGLEFLIYFQGNSAPDKSGLPSDRFSAERTGGSVSTLTIQRTQQEDSAVYLCASSLNLNTIYFGEGSWLTVV.

This clone showed up just once. This chain joins TRBV21-1 and TRBJ1-6. TRBV21-1 is designated a pseudogene. The CDR3 is made up of 15 amino acids. The DNA for the CDR3 is TGTGCCAGCAGCAAAGTGCGGGGTCTAGATTCACCCCTCCACTTT. Its protein product is CASSKVRGLDSPLHF.

This chain links TRBV5-6 with TRBJ1-4, with D tentatively TRBD1 (6 bases). The CDR3 is made up of 12 amino acids. V lost 4 bases, J lost 10 bases, and 11 bases lay in between. CDR1 and CDR2 from the germline V gene are SGHDT and YYEEEE. Here the CDR3 reads CASSQGTGKLFF. The CDR3 coding sequence is TGTGCCAGCAGCCAGGGGACGGGAAAACTGTTTTTT.

The chain has TRBV18 and TRBJ2-7; no clear D gene. The CDR3 sequence is 12 residues long. In germline, CDR1 is KGHSH, CDR2 LQKENI. Trimming pared 3 bases from V and 4 bases from J, leaving 7 bases between. CDR3 in amino acids: CASSPSQYEQYF. For the CDR3, the DNA is TGTGCCAGCTCACCTTCGCAGTACGAGCAGTACTTC.